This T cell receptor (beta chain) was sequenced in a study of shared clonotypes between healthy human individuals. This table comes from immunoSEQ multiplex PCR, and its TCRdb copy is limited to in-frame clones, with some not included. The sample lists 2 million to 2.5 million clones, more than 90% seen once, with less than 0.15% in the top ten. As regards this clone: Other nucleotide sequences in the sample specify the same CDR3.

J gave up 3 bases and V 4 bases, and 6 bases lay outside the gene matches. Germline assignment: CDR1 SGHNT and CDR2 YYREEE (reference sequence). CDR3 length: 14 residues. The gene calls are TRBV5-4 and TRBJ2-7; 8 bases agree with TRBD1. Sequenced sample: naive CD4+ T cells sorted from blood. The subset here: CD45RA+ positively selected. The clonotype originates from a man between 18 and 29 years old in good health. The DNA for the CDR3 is TGTGCCAGCAGCCTACAGGACAGGGTCTACGAGCAGTACTTC. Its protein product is CASSLQDRVYEQYF.